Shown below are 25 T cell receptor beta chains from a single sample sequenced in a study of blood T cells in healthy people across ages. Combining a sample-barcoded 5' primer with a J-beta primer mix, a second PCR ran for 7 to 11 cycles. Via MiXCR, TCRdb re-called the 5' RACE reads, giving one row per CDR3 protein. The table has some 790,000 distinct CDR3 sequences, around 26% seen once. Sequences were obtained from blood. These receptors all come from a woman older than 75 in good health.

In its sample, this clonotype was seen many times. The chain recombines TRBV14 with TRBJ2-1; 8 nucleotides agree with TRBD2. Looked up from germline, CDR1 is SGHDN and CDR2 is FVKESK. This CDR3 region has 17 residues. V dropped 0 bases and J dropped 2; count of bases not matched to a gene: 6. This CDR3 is CASSQDWWRGAYNEQFF. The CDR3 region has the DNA TGTGCCAGCAGCCAAGATTGGTGGCGGGGGGCCTACAATGAGCAGTTCTTC.

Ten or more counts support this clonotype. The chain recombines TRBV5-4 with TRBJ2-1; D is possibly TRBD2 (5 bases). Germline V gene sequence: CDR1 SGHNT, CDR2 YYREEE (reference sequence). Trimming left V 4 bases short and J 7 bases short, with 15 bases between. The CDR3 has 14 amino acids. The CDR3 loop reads CASSRGGLGNEQFF. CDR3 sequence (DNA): TGTGCCAGCAGCCGGGGTGGGTTAGGGAATGAGCAGTTCTTC. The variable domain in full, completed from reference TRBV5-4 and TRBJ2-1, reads ETGVTQSPTHLIKTRGQQVTLRCSSQSGHNTVSWYQQALGQGPQFIFQYYREEENGRGNFPPRFSGLQFPNYSSELNVNALELDDSALYLCASSRGGLGNEQFFGPGTRLTVL.

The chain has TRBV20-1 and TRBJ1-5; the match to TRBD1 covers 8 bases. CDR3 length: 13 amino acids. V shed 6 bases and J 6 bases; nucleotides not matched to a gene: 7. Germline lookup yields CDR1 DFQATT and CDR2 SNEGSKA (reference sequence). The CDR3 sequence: CSATGTGSQPQHF. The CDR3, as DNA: TGCAGTGCGACCGGGACAGGTAGTCAGCCCCAGCATTTT.

CDR3 DNA: TGTGCCAGCAGTTACTCAGGAGCCGCTAGCTCCTACAATGAGCAGTTCTTC. It yields the protein CASSYSGAASSYNEQFF. The V gene is TRBV6-5, the J gene TRBJ2-1, with unresolved D. Germline V gene data show CDR1 as MNHEY and CDR2 as SVGAGI. The CDR3 sequence is 17 residues long. V was shortened by 0 bases and J by 0 bases, with 12 bases between the two germline ends.

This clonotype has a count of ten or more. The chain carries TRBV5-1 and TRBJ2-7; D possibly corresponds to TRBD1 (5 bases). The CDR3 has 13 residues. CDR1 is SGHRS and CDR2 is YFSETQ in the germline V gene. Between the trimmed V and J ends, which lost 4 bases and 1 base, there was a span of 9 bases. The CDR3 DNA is TGCGCCAGCAGCATCTCAGGGTCCTACGAGCAGTACTTC. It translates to CASSISGSYEQYF.

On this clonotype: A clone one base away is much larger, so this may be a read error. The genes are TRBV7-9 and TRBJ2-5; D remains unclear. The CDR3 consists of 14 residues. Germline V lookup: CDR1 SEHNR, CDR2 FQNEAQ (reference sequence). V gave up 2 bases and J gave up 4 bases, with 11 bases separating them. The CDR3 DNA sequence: TGTGCCAGCAGCTTATGGAACGGACGAGAGACCCAGTACTTC. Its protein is CASSLWNGRETQYF.

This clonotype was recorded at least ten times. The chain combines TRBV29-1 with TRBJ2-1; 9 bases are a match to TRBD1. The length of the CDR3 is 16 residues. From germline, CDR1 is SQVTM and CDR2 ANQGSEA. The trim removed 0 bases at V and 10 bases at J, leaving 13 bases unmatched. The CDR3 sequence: CSVEDTGTGRREEQFF. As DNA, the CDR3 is TGCAGCGTTGAAGATACCGGGACAGGGAGGAGAGAGGAGCAGTTCTTC.

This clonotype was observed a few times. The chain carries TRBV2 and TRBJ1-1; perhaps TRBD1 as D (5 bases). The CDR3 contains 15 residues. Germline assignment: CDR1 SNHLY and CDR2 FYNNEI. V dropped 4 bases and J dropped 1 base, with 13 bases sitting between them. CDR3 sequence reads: CASSGQLGPNTEAFF. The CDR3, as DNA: TGTGCCAGCAGTGGACAATTGGGGCCGAACACTGAAGCTTTCTTT.

CDR3: CSVEGGTDGYTF. DNA of the CDR3: TGCAGCGTTGAAGGGGGGACGGACGGCTACACCTTC. The rearrangement joins TRBV29-1 to TRBJ1-2; D might be TRBD1 (5 bases). Trimming removed 1 base from V and 8 bases from J, with 11 bases in between. Per the germline V gene, CDR1 is SQVTM and CDR2 is ANQGSEA. The CDR3 consists of 12 residues.

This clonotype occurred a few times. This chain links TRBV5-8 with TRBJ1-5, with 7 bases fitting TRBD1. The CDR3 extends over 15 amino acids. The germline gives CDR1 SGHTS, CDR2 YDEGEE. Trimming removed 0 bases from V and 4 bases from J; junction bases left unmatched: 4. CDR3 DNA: TGTGCCAGCAGCTTGGCCCCGGACAGGAATCAGCCCCAGCATTTT. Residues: CASSLAPDRNQPQHF.

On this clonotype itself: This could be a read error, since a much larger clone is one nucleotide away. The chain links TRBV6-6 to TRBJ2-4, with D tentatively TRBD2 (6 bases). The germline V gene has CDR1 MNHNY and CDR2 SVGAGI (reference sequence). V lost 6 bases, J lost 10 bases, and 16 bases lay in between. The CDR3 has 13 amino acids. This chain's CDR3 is CASSPGLRLIQYF. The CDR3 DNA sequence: TGTGCCAGCAGCCCGGGACTCCGATTGATTCAGTACTTC.

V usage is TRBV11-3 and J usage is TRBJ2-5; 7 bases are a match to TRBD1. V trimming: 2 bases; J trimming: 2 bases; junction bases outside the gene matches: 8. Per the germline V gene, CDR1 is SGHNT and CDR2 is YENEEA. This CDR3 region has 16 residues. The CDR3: CASSLRPQGVQETQYF. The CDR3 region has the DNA TGTGCCAGCAGCTTACGGCCTCAGGGGGTTCAAGAGACCCAGTACTTC.

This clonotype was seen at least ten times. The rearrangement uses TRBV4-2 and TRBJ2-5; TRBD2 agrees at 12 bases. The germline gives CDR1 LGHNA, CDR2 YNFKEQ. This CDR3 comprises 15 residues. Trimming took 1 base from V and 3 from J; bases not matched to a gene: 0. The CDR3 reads CASSQGLAGEETQYF. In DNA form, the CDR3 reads TGTGCCAGCAGCCAAGGACTAGCGGGGGAAGAGACCCAGTACTTC.

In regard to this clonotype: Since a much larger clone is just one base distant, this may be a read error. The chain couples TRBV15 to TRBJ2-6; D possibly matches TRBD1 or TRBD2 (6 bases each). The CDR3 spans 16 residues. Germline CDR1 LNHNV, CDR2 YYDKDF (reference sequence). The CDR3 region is CATSGQGRSEANVLTF. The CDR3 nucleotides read TGTGCCACCAGCGGCCAGGGGAGGTCTGAGGCCAACGTCCTGACTTTC.

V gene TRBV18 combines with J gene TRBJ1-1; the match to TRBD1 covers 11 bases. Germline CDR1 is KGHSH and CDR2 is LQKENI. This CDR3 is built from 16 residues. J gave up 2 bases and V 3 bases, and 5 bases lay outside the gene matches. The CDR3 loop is CASSPGTGGTNTEAFF. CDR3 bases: TGTGCCAGCTCACCCGGGACAGGGGGAACAAACACTGAAGCTTTCTTT.

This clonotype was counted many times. The CDR3 coding sequence is TGTGCCAGCAGCGCCCGGACCCCCACGACGGGTAAACCTTCACCCCTCCACTTT. Protein sequence: CASSARTPTTGKPSPLHF. This chain uses TRBV9 with TRBJ1-6; D remains ambiguous. Germline assignment: CDR1 SGDLS and CDR2 YYNGEE. V was shortened by 3 bases and J by 9 bases, with 25 bases between the two germline ends. The CDR3 runs 18 residues.

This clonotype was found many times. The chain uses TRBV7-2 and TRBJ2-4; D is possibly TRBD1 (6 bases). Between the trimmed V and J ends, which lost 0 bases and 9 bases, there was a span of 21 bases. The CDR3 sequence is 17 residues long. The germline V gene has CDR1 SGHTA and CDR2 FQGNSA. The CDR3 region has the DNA TGTGCCAGCAGCTTAGCGGGCCCCGCTGGGCAGGGGAGCATTCAGTACTTC. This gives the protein CASSLAGPAGQGSIQYF.

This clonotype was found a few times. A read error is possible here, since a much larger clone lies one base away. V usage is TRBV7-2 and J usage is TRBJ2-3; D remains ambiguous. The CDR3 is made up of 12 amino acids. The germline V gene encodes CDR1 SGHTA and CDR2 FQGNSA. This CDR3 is CVSRSATDTQYF. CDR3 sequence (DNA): TGTGTCAGCAGATCAGCCACAGATACGCAGTATTTT. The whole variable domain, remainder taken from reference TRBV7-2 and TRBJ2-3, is GAGVSQSPSNKVTEKGKDVELRCDPISGHTALYWYRQSLGQGLEFLIYFQGNSAPDKSGLPSDRFSAERTGGSVSTLTIQRTQQEDSAVYLCVSRSATDTQYFGPGTRLTVL.

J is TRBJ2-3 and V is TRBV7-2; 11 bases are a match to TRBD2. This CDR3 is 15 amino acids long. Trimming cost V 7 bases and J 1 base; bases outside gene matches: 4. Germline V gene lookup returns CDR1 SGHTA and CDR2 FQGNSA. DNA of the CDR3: TGTGCCAGCACCATGACTAGCGGGGGCACAGATACGCAGTATTTT. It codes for CASTMTSGGTDTQYF. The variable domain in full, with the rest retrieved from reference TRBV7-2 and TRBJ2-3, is GAGVSQSPSNKVTEKGKDVELRCDPISGHTALYWYRQSLGQGLEFLIYFQGNSAPDKSGLPSDRFSAERTGGSVSTLTIQRTQQEDSAVYLCASTMTSGGTDTQYFGPGTRLTVL.

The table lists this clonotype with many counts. CDR3 sequence: CSVGPGGKNIQYF. In DNA, the CDR3 is TGCAGCGTTGGTCCAGGGGGAAAAAACATTCAGTACTTC. The chain carries TRBV29-1 and TRBJ2-4; TRBD1 matches 7 bases. The CDR3 runs to 13 residues. Germline V gene sequence: CDR1 SQVTM, CDR2 ANQGSEA. After removal of 4 bases from V and 4 bases from J, the junction contained 4 bases not matched to a gene.

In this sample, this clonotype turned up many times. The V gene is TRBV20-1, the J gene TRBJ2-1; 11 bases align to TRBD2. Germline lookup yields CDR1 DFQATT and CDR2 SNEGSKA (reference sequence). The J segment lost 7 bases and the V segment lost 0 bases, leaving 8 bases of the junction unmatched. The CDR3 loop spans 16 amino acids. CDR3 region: CSARDPTSGGKNEQFF. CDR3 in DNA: TGCAGTGCTAGAGATCCTACTAGCGGGGGTAAGAATGAGCAGTTCTTC.

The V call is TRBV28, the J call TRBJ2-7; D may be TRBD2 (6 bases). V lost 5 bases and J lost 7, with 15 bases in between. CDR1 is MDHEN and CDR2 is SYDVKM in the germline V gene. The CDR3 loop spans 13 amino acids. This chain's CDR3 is CASSTAGRGEQYF. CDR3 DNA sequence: TGTGCCAGCAGTACTGCAGGGCGGGGAGAGCAGTACTTC.

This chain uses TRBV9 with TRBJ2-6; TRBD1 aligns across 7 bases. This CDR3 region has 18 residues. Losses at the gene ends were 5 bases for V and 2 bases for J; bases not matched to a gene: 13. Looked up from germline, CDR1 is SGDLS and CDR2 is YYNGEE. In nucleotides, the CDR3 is TGTGCCAGCAGGGACCGACAGGGTTTAGGGCCTGGGGCCAACGTCCTGACTTTC. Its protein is CASRDRQGLGPGANVLTF.

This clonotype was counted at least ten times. In nucleotides, the CDR3 is TGTGCCAGCAGCCAAGATTTGACAGGCTACGAGCAGTACTTC. It translates to CASSQDLTGYEQYF. This chain joins TRBV14 and TRBJ2-7; D is perhaps TRBD1 (6 bases). The V and J ends lost 0 bases and 3 bases respectively, with 9 bases between them. CDR3 length equals 14 residues. Germline-derived CDR1 and CDR2 are SGHDN and FVKESK.

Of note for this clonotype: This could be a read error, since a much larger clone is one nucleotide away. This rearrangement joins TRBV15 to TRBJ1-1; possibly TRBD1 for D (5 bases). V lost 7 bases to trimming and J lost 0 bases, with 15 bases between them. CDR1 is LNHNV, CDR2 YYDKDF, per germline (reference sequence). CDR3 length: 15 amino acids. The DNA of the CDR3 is TGTGCCACCAATGTGGGGGTTAGAATGAACACTGAAGCTTTCTTT. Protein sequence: CATNVGVRMNTEAFF.